These 6 T cell receptor beta chains share one sample of origin, sequenced in a study of T cell repertoires in cytomegalovirus infection. TCRdb reanalysed the reads using MiXCR and keeps one entry per CDR3 protein. The sample has 650,000 to 900,000 distinct CDR3 sequences; just under 30% are singletons. Which antigens these TCRs recognize remains unknown. The sequenced sample was cultured CD8+ T cells from PBMCs, obtained from culture after CMV antigen stimulation. The receptor set was obtained from a human donor in good health (CMV status not recorded). Some clones in this sample may be carry-over from other donors' samples.

V is TRBV29-1 and J is TRBJ2-3; TRBD2 aligns across 9 bases. Losses at the gene ends were 4 bases for V and 6 bases for J; bases not matched to a gene: 8. The CDR3 totals 14 residues. The germline gives CDR1 SQVTM, CDR2 ANQGSEA. The CDR3 bases are TGCAGCGTTGTCCAGCGGGGGGCGGAGGATACGCAGTATTTT. Translating it yields CSVVQRGAEDTQYF.

In its sample, this clonotype was seen many times. The rearrangement uses TRBV7-2 and TRBJ1-3; D is perhaps TRBD1 (5 bases). The ends were cut back, 5 bases at V and 1 base at J, with 12 bases in the middle. CDR1 and CDR2 (germline): SGHTA, FQGNSA. This CDR3 has 15 residues. The CDR3 nucleotides read TGTGCCAGCAGCGTCATCGGGGGGTCTGGAAACACCATATATTTT. This translates into CASSVIGGSGNTIYF.

This clonotype was seen only a few times. V usage is TRBV7-3 and J usage is TRBJ2-3, with 10 bases identical to TRBD2. The germline V gene encodes CDR1 SGHTA and CDR2 FQGTGA. The CDR3 spans 16 residues. V lost 1 base to trimming and J lost 4 bases; unmatched junction nucleotides: 5. DNA of the CDR3: TGTGCCAGCAGCTTAAGAGCGGGGGGGCGGGCAGATACGCAGTATTTT. Residues: CASSLRAGGRADTQYF.

The chain is built from TRBV6-1 and TRBJ2-2; no clear D. The CDR3 runs 13 residues. V was shortened by 11 bases and J by 0 bases, with 10 bases between the two germline ends. Germline values: CDR1 MNHNS, CDR2 SASEGT. The CDR3 region has the DNA TGTGCCTGTGACGAGACGAACACCGGGGAGCTGTTTTTT. This codes for CACDETNTGELFF.

This clonotype turned up a few times. The chain employs TRBV6-5 and TRBJ2-7; 7 nucleotides match TRBD1. The germline V gene encodes CDR1 MNHEY and CDR2 SVGAGI. This CDR3 is built from 14 residues. The V gene end was trimmed by 0 bases and the J gene end by 5 bases; junction bases not matched to a gene: 4. CDR3 sequence reads: CASSYSGGADEQYF. The DNA of the CDR3 is TGTGCCAGCAGTTACTCAGGGGGCGCGGACGAGCAGTACTTC.

This chain uses TRBV7-6 with TRBJ1-1, with D hard to call. Trimming pared 2 bases from V and 0 bases from J, leaving 10 bases between. The CDR3 runs to 15 residues. Germline CDR1 is SGHVS and CDR2 is FNYEAQ. The CDR3 spells CASSLRGDMNTEAFF. The DNA for the CDR3 is TGTGCCAGCAGCTTACGGGGAGACATGAACACTGAAGCTTTCTTT.